These 26 T cell receptor beta chains were all obtained from the same sample, sequenced in a study of blood T cell repertoires in COVID-19. The repertoire was sequenced with immunoSEQ multiplex PCR; TCRdb's copy has only in-frame clones and lacks some. The sample has about 99,000 clones; around nine tenths are singletons. Sequencing was performed on peripheral blood. Every receptor here comes from a man aged 45-60 years in a cohort sampled during active COVID-19.

The chain carries TRBV7-2 and TRBJ2-1; 14 bases align to TRBD2. V trimming: 5 bases; J trimming: 7 bases; junction bases outside the gene matches: 7. CDR3 length: 16 amino acids. From germline, CDR1 is SGHTA and CDR2 FQGNSA. The CDR3 spells CASSPETSGGVNEQFF. In DNA, the CDR3 is TGTGCCAGCAGCCCCGAGACTAGCGGGGGGGTAAATGAGCAGTTCTTC. The full variable domain, its missing parts supplied by reference TRBV7-2 and TRBJ2-1, is GAGVSQSPSNKVTEKGKDVELRCDPISGHTALYWYRQSLGQGLEFLIYFQGNSAPDKSGLPSDRFSAERTGGSVSTLTIQRTQQEDSAVYLCASSPETSGGVNEQFFGPGTRLTVL.

This chain joins TRBV2 and TRBJ1-2; TRBD1 aligns across 10 bases. Germline V gives CDR1 SNHLY, CDR2 FYNNEI. The junction had 1 base not matched to a gene; V was cut back by 0 bases and J by 6 bases. This CDR3 is 14 amino acids long. The CDR3 here is CASSEADRGNGYTF. The CDR3 DNA follows: TGTGCCAGCAGTGAAGCGGACAGGGGGAATGGCTACACCTTC.

The rearrangement joins TRBV7-6 to TRBJ2-3; D might be TRBD2 (6 bases). V dropped 2 bases and J dropped 5 bases, with 17 bases sitting between them. The CDR3 totals 16 residues. From germline, CDR1 is SGHVS and CDR2 FNYEAQ. CDR3 DNA: TGTGCCAGCAGCTTAACCTTAGGGGACTTAGGAGATACGCAGTATTTT. Translated: CASSLTLGDLGDTQYF.

The chain links TRBV3-1 (or the pseudogene TRBV3-2) to TRBJ1-5; TRBD1 aligns across 10 bases. Germline CDR1 and CDR2: LGHDT and YNNKEL (reference sequence). J gave up 6 bases and V 4 bases, and 6 bases lay outside the gene matches. CDR3 length: 15 amino acids. This CDR3 is CASSRDRGSVQPQHF. The DNA of the CDR3 is TGTGCCAGCAGCCGGGACAGGGGATCGGTTCAGCCCCAGCATTTT.

Concerning this clone itself: The same CDR3 arises from other DNA sequences in this sample as well. The chain uses TRBV18 and TRBJ1-2, with 9 bases fitting TRBD1. The CDR3 totals 14 residues. Unmatched junction bases numbered 0, after V lost 2 bases and J lost 2 bases. Germline V lookup: CDR1 KGHSH, CDR2 LQKENI. The CDR3 DNA reads as TGTGCCAGCTCACCAGGGACAGGGAACTATGGCTACACCTTC. Translated: CASSPGTGNYGYTF.

CDR3 sequence: CASRYSLAGGPLHF. The CDR3, as DNA: TGTGCCAGCAGGTATAGCCTCGCCGGGGGTCCCCTCCACTTT. This chain joins TRBV6-5 and TRBJ1-6; a possible D gene is TRBD1 (5 bases). Trimming took off 6 bases at V and 13 bases at J, with 19 bases between the two ends. The CDR3 has 14 residues. Looked up from germline, CDR1 is MNHEY and CDR2 is SVGAGI.

V is TRBV29-1 and J is TRBJ1-2; 8 bases agree with TRBD1. The CDR3 totals 12 residues. Germline-derived CDR1 and CDR2 are SQVTM and ANQGSEA. Trimming at V came to 3 bases and at J to 6 bases, leaving 3 bases not matched to a gene. The CDR3 coding sequence is TGCAGCGTTGATAGACAGGGGCATGGCTACACCTTC. Translating gives CSVDRQGHGYTF. The whole variable domain, remainder taken from reference TRBV29-1 and TRBJ1-2, is SAVISQKPSRDICQRGTSLTIQCQVDSQVTMMFWYRQQPGQSLTLIATANQGSEATYESGFVIDKFPISRPNLTFSTLTVSNMSPEDSSIYLCSVDRQGHGYTFGSGTRLTVV.

In regard to this clone: A read error may account for a junction end that differs from germline. This chain joins TRBV12-3 or TRBV12-4 and TRBJ2-5; D gene ambiguous. The CDR3 runs to 13 residues. CDR3: CASSFGFQEAQYF. The CDR3 nucleotides read TGTGCCAGCAGTTTCGGGTTCCAAGAGGCCCAGTACTTC.

The chain recombines TRBV12-3 or TRBV12-4 with TRBJ1-2; D remains unclear. Trimming cost V 6 bases and J 4 bases, with 12 bases left between them. The CDR3 runs 13 residues. The CDR3 DNA follows: TGTGCCAGCAGAGAAACGGGGTTCTATGGCTACACCTTC. Its protein product is CASRETGFYGYTF.

The chain joins TRBV6-5 to TRBJ1-4; 9 nucleotides agree with TRBD1. CDR3 length: 13 amino acids. Germline V lookup: CDR1 MNHEY, CDR2 SVGAGI. Trimming removed 6 bases from V and 8 bases from J; junction bases left unmatched: 4. The CDR3 spells CASRGQGNEKLFF. CDR3 coding DNA: TGTGCCAGCAGGGGACAGGGAAACGAAAAACTGTTTTTT.

A single count supports this clone. The chain carries TRBV7-9 and TRBJ2-3, with 13 nucleotides matching TRBD2. This CDR3 has 15 residues. With V trimmed by 5 bases and J by 6 bases, 5 bases remained unmatched. The germline V gene has CDR1 SEHNR and CDR2 FQNEAQ (reference sequence). The CDR3 loop is CASSITSGGADTQYF. The CDR3 nucleotides read TGTGCCAGCAGCATCACTAGCGGGGGGGCTGATACGCAGTATTTT.

The CDR3 bases are TGTGCCAGCAGTTTTCTCTACTACGAGCAGTACTTC. Translating gives CASSFLYYEQYF. The V and J genes are TRBV12-3 or TRBV12-4 and TRBJ2-7; D remains ambiguous. Trimming left V 3 bases short and J 3 bases short, with 6 bases between. This CDR3 spans 12 amino acids.

V usage is TRBV5-4 and J usage is TRBJ2-5; D is possibly TRBD1 (5 bases). Trimming removed 6 bases from V and 3 bases from J, with 18 bases in between. CDR1 and CDR2 (germline): SGHNT, YYREEE (reference sequence). The CDR3 contains 15 residues. Here the CDR3 DNA reads TGTGCCAGCACCTTTCAGGGCCGAATGGAAGAGACCCAGTACTTC. Translating it yields CASTFQGRMEETQYF.

V is TRBV7-8 and J is TRBJ2-7; 7 bases agree with TRBD1. The V gene's germline CDR1 is SGHVS and CDR2 FQNEAQ. The CDR3 totals 14 residues. With 1 base clipped from V and 2 bases from J, the junction kept 2 bases outside the gene matches. The CDR3: CASSLGGTAYEQYV. Here the CDR3 DNA reads TGTGCCAGCAGCTTAGGAGGGACAGCCTACGAGCAGTACGTC.

The chain employs TRBV6-4 and TRBJ2-5, with a tentative D call TRBD1 (6 bases). This CDR3 contains 15 residues. Germline CDR1 MRHNA, CDR2 SNTAGT. V lost 9 bases to trimming and J lost 5 bases, with 22 bases between them. The CDR3 sequence: CARGTPLSLGETQYF. DNA for the CDR3: TGTGCCAGGGGGACACCCCTCAGCCTAGGGGAGACCCAGTACTTC.

The chain carries TRBV5-1 and TRBJ2-5; TRBD2 might be the D (7 bases). Germline values: CDR1 SGHRS, CDR2 YFSETQ. There are 13 residues in the CDR3. V gave up 6 bases and J gave up 4 bases, with 13 bases separating them. The CDR3 DNA sequence: TGCGCCAGCACGACAGGCGGGGGAGAGACCCAGTACTTC. It specifies CASTTGGGETQYF.

The chain has TRBV4-1 and TRBJ2-3, with D perhaps matching TRBD2 (6 bases). This CDR3 has 16 amino acids. In germline, CDR1 is MGHRA, CDR2 YSYEKL. V was pared by 0 bases and J by 6 bases, with 16 bases between. CDR3 nucleotides: TGCGCCAGCAGCCAAGAATGGGCCCTAGCGACGGATACGCAGTATTTT. It specifies CASSQEWALATDTQYF.

The chain employs TRBV2 and TRBJ2-1, with TRBD1 as a possible D gene (5 bases). Between the trimmed V and J ends, which lost 8 bases and 4 bases, there was a span of 9 bases. The CDR3 runs 12 residues. Germline CDR1 reads SNHLY; CDR2 reads FYNNEI. This chain's CDR3 is CASEQAYNEQFF. CDR3 sequence (DNA): TGTGCCAGCGAACAGGCTTACAATGAGCAGTTCTTC.

The J gene is TRBJ2-4, the V gene TRBV5-1; 11 nucleotides align to TRBD2. CDR1 SGHRS and CDR2 YFSETQ come from the germline V gene. The CDR3 consists of 16 residues. Trimming took 0 bases from V and 4 from J; bases not matched to a gene: 3. The CDR3, as DNA: TGCGCCAGCAGCTTGGTCCTAGCGGGGGGTAAAAACATTCAGTACTTC. Translating it yields CASSLVLAGGKNIQYF.

This clone was counted only a few times. This chain joins TRBV29-1 and TRBJ2-1; 9 bases are shared with TRBD2. The germline CDR1 and CDR2 sequences are SQVTM and ANQGSEA. Trimming at V came to 7 bases and at J to 4 bases, leaving 8 bases not matched to a gene. The CDR3 has 14 amino acids. CDR3 DNA: TGCAGCGCTAGCGGGGCGTTGCTATACAATGAGCAGTTCTTC. It is translated as CSASGALLYNEQFF.

V usage is TRBV7-8 and J usage is TRBJ2-7; 14 nucleotides agree with TRBD2. V lost 4 bases to trimming and J lost 5 bases; unmatched junction nucleotides: 10. This CDR3 is built from 17 residues. In germline, CDR1 is SGHVS, CDR2 FQNEAQ. CDR3 nucleotides: TGTGCCAGCAGCTGGTCGACTAGCGGGGGGGCCACTGACGAGCAGTACTTC. Its protein product is CASSWSTSGGATDEQYF.

The sample holds one count of this clone. The chain couples TRBV19 to TRBJ2-2, with TRBD1 as a possible D gene (6 bases). Germline lookup yields CDR1 LNHDA and CDR2 SQIVND (reference sequence). Deletions cut 7 bases from V and 0 bases from J, with 12 bases between. The CDR3 is made up of 15 amino acids. Here the CDR3 DNA reads TGTGCCAGTAAAGGGGGTACTACGAACACCGGGGAGCTGTTTTTT. Protein: CASKGGTTNTGELFF.

The V call is TRBV6-5, the J call TRBJ1-1, with D perhaps TRBD1 (5 bases). This CDR3 comprises 14 residues. Between the trimmed V and J ends, which lost 6 bases and 1 base, there was a span of 12 bases. Germline loops: CDR1 MNHEY, CDR2 SVGAGI. For the CDR3, the DNA is TGTGCCAGCAGCTCACCGGGGGGGAACACTGAAGCTTTCTTT. This codes for CASSSPGGNTEAFF.

This sequence joins TRBV5-8 and TRBJ2-5; unclear D gene. This CDR3 is 14 amino acids long. Trimming took off 0 bases at V and 7 bases at J, with 13 bases between the two ends. In germline, CDR1 is SGHTS, CDR2 YDEGEE. CDR3 bases: TGTGCCAGCAGCTTGGTCGGCGGTCGGTGGACCCAGTACTTC. This translates into CASSLVGGRWTQYF.

V and J are TRBV29-1 and TRBJ1-2, with 12 bases that match TRBD1. CDR3 length: 13 amino acids. Germline lookup yields CDR1 SQVTM and CDR2 ANQGSEA. Trimming at V came to 3 bases and at J to 5 bases, leaving 1 base not matched to a gene. As DNA, the CDR3 is TGCAGCGTTGAGGGACAGGGGGCGTATGGCTACACCTTC. It is translated as CSVEGQGAYGYTF.

The chain is built from TRBV29-1 and TRBJ1-6; 7 bases match TRBD1. Germline CDR1 is SQVTM and CDR2 is ANQGSEA. CDR3 length equals 13 residues. V shed 4 bases, J shed 7 bases, and the junction held 4 bases outside the gene matches. The CDR3, as DNA: TGCAGCGTTGGGGACAGAGTGAATTCACCCCTCCACTTT. Amino acid sequence: CSVGDRVNSPLHF.